This TCR beta chain was found in a study of blood T cells in healthy people across ages. There are a few counts of this clonotype. Combining a sample-barcoded 5' primer with a J-beta primer mix, a second PCR ran for roughly 6 to 11 cycles. A single record per CDR3 protein comes from TCRdb applying MiXCR to the 5' RACE reads. This table has roughly 700,000 distinct CDR3 sequences, roughly 32% appearing once. Germline V gives CDR1 SGHTA, CDR2 FQGNSA. V was cut by 4 bases and J by 4 bases, with 13 bases left in between. This CDR3 spans 14 amino acids. The sequenced sample was blood. The chain carries TRBV7-2 and TRBJ1-1; D remains unclear. This receptor was obtained from a woman older than 75 in good health. CDR3 DNA sequence: TGTGCCAGCAGCTCGGCTATTACGACCACTGAAGCTTTCTTT. Protein sequence: CASSSAITTTEAFF.